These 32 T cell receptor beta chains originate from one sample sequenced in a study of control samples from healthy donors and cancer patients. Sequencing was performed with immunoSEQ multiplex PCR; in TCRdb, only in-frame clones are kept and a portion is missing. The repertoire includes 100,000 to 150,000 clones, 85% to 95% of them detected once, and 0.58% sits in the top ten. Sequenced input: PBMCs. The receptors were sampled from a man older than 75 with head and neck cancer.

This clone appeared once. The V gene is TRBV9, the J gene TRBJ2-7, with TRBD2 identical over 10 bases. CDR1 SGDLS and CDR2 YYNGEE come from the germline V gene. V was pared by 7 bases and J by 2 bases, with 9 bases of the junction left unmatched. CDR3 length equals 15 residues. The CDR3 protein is CASARTSGSTYEQYF. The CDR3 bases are TGTGCCAGCGCCCGGACTAGCGGTAGCACCTACGAGCAGTACTTC.

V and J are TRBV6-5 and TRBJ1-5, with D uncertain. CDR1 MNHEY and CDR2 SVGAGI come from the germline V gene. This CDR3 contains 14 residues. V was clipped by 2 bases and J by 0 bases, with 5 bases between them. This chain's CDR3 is CASSYANSNQPQHF. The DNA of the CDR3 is TGTGCCAGCAGTTACGCGAATAGCAATCAGCCCCAGCATTTT.

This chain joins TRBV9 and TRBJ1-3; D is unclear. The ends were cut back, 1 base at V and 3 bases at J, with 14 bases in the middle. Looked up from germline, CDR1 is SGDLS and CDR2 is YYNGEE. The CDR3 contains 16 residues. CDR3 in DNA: TGTGCCAGCAGCGTAAGCTCTATGTTGGTTGGAAACACCATATATTTT. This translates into CASSVSSMLVGNTIYF.

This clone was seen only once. The CDR3 is CASSLTEVKNIQYF. CDR3 DNA sequence: TGTGCCAGCAGTCTCACAGAAGTGAAAAACATTCAGTACTTC. This sequence joins TRBV28 and TRBJ2-4; D uncertain. CDR1 MDHEN and CDR2 SYDVKM come from the germline V gene. CDR3 length: 14 amino acids. Trimming stripped 5 bases from V and 4 bases from J, with 12 bases between.

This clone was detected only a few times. CDR3 region: CASSSGTGVSNEQYF. CDR3 in DNA: TGTGCCAGCAGTTCCGGGACAGGGGTTTCGAACGAGCAGTACTTC. The J gene is TRBJ2-7, the V gene TRBV6-2 or TRBV6-3; 10 nucleotides match TRBD1. This CDR3 is 15 amino acids long. CDR1 is MNHEY and CDR2 is SVGEGT in the germline V gene. Germline trimming cut 4 bases from V and 5 bases from J; bases unmatched to any gene: 8.

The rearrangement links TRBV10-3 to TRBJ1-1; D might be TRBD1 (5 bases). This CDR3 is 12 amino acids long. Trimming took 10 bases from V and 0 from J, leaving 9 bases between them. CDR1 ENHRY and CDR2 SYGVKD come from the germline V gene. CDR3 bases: TGTGCCACCGGACATATGAACACTGAAGCTTTCTTT. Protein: CATGHMNTEAFF.

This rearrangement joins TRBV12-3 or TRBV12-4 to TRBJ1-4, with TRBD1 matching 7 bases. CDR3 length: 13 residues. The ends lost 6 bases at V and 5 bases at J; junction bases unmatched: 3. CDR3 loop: CASRRTGNEKLFF. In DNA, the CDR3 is TGTGCCAGCAGGCGGACAGGAAATGAAAAACTGTTTTTT.

The CDR3 region has the DNA TGTGCCTGGAACCCCAGGGGGCTGACTGAAGCTTTCTTT. It encodes CAWNPRGLTEAFF. The rearrangement joins TRBV30 to TRBJ1-1; 8 bases align to TRBD1. CDR1 GTSNPN and CDR2 SVGIG come from the germline V gene (reference sequence). This CDR3 comprises 13 residues. V dropped 4 bases and J dropped 5; count of bases not matched to a gene: 6.

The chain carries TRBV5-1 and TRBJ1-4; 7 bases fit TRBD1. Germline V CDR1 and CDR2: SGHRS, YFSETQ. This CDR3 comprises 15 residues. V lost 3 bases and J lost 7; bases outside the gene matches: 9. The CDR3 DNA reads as TGCGCCAGCAGCTCCCAAGGACAGGTCGGTGAAAAACTGTTTTTT. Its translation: CASSSQGQVGEKLFF. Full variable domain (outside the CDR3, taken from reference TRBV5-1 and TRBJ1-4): KAGVTQTPRYLIKTRGQQVTLSCSPISGHRSVSWYQQTPGQGLQFLFEYFSETQRNKGNFPGRFSGRQFSNSRSEMNVSTLELGDSALYLCASSSQGQVGEKLFFGSGTQLSVL.

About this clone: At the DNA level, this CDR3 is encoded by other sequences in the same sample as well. CDR3 bases: TGTGCCAGCTCACCGGATGAAAAACTGTTTTTT. Translated: CASSPDEKLFF. The rearrangement links TRBV18 to TRBJ1-4; D is unresolved. This CDR3 is 11 amino acids long. Per germline, CDR1 KGHSH and CDR2 LQKENI. Deletions cut 3 bases from V and 6 bases from J, with 2 bases between.

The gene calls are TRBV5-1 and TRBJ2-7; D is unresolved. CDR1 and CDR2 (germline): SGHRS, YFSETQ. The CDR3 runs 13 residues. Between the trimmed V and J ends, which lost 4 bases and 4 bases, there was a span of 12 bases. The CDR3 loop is CASSPAGSYEQYF. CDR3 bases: TGCGCCAGCAGCCCAGCCGGGTCTTACGAGCAGTACTTC.

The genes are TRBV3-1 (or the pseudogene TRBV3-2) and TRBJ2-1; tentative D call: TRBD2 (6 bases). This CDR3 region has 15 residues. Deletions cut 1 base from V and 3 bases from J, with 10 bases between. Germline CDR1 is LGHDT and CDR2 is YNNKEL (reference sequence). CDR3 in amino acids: CASSQVSGDYNEQFF. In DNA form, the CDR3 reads TGTGCCAGCAGCCAAGTATCGGGAGACTACAATGAGCAGTTCTTC.

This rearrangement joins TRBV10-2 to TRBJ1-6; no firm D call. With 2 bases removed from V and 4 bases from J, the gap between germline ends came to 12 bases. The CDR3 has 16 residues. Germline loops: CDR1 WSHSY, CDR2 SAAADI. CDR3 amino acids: CASSELTGPYNSPLHF. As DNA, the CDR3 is TGCGCCAGCAGTGAGCTAACCGGCCCTTATAATTCACCCCTCCACTTT.

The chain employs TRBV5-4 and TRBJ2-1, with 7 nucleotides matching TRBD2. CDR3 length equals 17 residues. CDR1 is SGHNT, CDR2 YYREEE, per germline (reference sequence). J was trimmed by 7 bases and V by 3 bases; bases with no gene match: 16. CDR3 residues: CASSSSTPGLLINEQFF. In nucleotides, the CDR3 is TGTGCCAGCAGCTCATCGACCCCGGGACTACTAATAAATGAGCAGTTCTTC.

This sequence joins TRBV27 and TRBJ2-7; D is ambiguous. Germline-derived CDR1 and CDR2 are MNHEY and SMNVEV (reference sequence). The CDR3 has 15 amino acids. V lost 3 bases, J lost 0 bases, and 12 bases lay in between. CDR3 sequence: CASSFSTVYSYEQYF. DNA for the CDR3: TGTGCCAGCAGTTTCTCTACAGTTTACTCCTACGAGCAGTACTTC.

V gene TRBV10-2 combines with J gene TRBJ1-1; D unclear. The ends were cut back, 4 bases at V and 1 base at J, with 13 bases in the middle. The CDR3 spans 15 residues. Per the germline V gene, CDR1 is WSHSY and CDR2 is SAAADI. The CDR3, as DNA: TGCGCCAGCAGTGCAGTCGGGTTCACGAACACTGAAGCTTTCTTT. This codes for CASSAVGFTNTEAFF.

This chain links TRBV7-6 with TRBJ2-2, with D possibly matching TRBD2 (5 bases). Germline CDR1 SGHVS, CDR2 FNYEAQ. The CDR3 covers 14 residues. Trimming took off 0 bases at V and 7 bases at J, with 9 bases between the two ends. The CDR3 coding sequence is TGTGCCAGCAGCTTAGCCCCCGGGGACGGGGAGCTGTTTTTT. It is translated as CASSLAPGDGELFF. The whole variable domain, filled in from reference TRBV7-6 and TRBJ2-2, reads GAGVSQSPRYKVTKRGQDVALRCDPISGHVSLYWYRQALGQGPEFLTYFNYEAQQDKSGLPNDRFSAERPEGSISTLTIQRTEQRDSAMYRCASSLAPGDGELFFGEGSRLTVL.

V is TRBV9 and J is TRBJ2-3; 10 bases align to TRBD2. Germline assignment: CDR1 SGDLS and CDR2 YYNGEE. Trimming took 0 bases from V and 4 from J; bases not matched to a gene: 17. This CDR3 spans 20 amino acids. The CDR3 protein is CASSVDPPDPSGRASDTQYF. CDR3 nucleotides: TGTGCCAGCAGCGTAGACCCTCCCGACCCTAGCGGGAGAGCATCAGATACGCAGTATTTT.

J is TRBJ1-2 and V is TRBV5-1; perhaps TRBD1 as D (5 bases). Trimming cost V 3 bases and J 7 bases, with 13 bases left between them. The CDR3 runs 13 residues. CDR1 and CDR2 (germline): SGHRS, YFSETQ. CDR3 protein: CASSSGGLGGYTF. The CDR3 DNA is TGCGCCAGCAGCTCGGGGGGGTTAGGTGGCTACACCTTC.

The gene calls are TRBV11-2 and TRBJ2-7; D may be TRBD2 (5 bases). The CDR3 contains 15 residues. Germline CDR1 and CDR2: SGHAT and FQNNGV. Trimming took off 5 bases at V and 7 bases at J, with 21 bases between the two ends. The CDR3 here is CASSLGRTPGMEQYF. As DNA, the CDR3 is TGTGCCAGCAGCCTAGGACGGACTCCGGGGATGGAGCAGTACTTC. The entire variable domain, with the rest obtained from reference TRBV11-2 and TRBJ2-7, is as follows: EAGVAQSPRYKIIEKRQSVAFWCNPISGHATLYWYQQILGQGPKLLIQFQNNGVVDDSQLPKDRFSAERLKGVDSTLKIQPAKLEDSAVYLCASSLGRTPGMEQYFGPGTRLTVT.

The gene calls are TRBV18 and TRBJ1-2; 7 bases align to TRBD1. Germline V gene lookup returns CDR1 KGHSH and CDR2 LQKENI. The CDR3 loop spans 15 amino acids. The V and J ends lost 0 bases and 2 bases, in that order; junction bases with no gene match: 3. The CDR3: CASSPPGTANYGYTF. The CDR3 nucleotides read TGTGCCAGCTCACCACCCGGGACAGCAAACTATGGCTACACCTTC.

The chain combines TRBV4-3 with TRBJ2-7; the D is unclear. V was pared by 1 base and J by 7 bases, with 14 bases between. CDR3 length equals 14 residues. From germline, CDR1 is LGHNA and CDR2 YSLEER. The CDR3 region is CASSQVRTTGEQYF. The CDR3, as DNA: TGCGCCAGCAGCCAAGTTCGGACCACTGGAGAGCAGTACTTC.

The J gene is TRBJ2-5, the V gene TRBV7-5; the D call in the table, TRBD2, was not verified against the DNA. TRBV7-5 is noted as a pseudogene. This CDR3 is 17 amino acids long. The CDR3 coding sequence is TGTGTCAGAAGCTTGGATAGAGCGGGGGGGCGGGAAGAGACCCAGTACTTC. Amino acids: CVRSLDRAGGREETQYF.

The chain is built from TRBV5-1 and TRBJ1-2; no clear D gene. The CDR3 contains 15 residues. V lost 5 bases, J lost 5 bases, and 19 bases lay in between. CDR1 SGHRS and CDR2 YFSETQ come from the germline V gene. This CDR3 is CASRAGTGGMYGYTF. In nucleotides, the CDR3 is TGCGCCAGCAGGGCCGGTACCGGTGGGATGTATGGCTACACCTTC.

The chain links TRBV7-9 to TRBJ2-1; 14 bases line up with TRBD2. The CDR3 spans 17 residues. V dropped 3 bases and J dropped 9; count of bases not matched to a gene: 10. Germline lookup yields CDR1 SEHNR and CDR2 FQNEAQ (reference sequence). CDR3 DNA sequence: TGTGCCAGCAGCTTTGCCGGGACTAGCGGGGGCCATGTTGAGCAGTTCTTC. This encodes CASSFAGTSGGHVEQFF.

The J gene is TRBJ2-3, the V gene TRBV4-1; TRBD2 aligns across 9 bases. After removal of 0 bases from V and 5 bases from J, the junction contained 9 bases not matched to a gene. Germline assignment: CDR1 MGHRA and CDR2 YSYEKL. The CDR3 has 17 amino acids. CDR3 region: CASSQDMPAGGRDTQYF. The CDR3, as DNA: TGCGCCAGCAGCCAAGATATGCCAGCGGGGGGAAGAGATACGCAGTATTTT.

CDR3 sequence (DNA): TGTGCCAGCAGCCCTCCCCGGACGGAGAATCAGCCCCAGCATTTT. As protein: CASSPPRTENQPQHF. The V gene is TRBV7-2, the J gene TRBJ1-5; D is undetermined. The CDR3 consists of 15 residues. The V end was cut by 5 bases, the J end by 4 bases, with 15 bases between. Germline loops: CDR1 SGHTA, CDR2 FQGNSA.

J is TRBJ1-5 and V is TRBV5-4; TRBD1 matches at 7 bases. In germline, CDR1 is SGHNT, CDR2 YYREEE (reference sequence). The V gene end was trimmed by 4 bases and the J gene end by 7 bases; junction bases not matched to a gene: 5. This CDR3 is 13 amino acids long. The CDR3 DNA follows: TGTGCCAGCAGCCCAGACAGGGACCAGCCCCAGCATTTT. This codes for CASSPDRDQPQHF.

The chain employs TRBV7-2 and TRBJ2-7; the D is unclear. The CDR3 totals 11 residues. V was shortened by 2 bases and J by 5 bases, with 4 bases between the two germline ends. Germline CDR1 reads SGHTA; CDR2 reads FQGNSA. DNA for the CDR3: TGTGCCAGCAGCTTAAGAGACGAGCAGTACTTC. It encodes CASSLRDEQYF.

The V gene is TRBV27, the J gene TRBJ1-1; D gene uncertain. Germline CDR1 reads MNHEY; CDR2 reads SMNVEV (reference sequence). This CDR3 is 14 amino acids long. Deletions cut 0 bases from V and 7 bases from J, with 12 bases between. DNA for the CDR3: TGTGCCAGCAGTTTATCGATAGATGGGATTGAAGCTTTCTTT. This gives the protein CASSLSIDGIEAFF.

DNA of the CDR3: TGCGCCAGCAGCTTGACTCCTAGCGGGGGAGAGACCCAGTACTTC. Its translation is CASSLTPSGGETQYF. This chain joins TRBV5-1 and TRBJ2-5; 10 nucleotides match TRBD2. Germline V gives CDR1 SGHRS, CDR2 YFSETQ. The CDR3 sequence is 15 residues long. Trimming took 1 base from V and 4 from J; bases not matched to a gene: 4.

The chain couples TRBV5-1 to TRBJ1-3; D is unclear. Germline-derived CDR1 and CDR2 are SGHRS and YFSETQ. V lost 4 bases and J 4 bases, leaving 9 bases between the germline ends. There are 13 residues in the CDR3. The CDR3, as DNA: TGCGCCAGCAGCCTCACGATAGGAAACACCATATATTTT. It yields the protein CASSLTIGNTIYF.